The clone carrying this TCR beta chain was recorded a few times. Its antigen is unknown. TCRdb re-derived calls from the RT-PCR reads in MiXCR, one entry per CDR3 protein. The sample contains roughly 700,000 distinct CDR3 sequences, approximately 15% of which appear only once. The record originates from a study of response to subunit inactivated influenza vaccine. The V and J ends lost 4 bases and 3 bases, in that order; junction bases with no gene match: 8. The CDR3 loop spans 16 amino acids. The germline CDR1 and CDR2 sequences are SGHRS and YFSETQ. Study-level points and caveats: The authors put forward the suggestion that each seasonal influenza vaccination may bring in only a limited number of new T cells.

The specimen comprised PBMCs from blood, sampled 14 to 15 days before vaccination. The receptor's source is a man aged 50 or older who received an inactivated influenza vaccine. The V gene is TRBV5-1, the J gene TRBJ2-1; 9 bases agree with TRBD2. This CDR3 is CASSPSAGGFYNEQFF. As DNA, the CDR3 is TGCGCCAGCAGCCCGTCGGCGGGAGGGTTCTACAATGAGCAGTTCTTC.